Each of the 21 T cell receptor beta chains below was sequenced from the same sample in a study of T cells in Graves' hyperthyroidism and ophthalmopathy. It was RNA transcripts that yielded the amplified TCR beta CDR3 regions. Initially, a first-round RT-PCR of the TCR CDR3 employed the HTBI primer set. One entry per CDR3 protein, called by TCRdb with MiXCR from the multiplex PCR reads. The sample contains approximately 360,000 distinct CDR3 sequences, 15% to 19% of which appear only once. Sequencing was carried out using blood. These receptors were taken from a woman aged 18-29 years with Graves' hyperthyroidism that later progressed to Graves' ophthalmopathy.

The chain links TRBV20-1 to TRBJ2-5; 14 bases agree with TRBD2. CDR1 and CDR2 (germline): DFQATT, SNEGSKA (reference sequence). The CDR3 is made up of 16 amino acids. J gave up 0 bases and V 5 bases, and 5 bases lay outside the gene matches. The CDR3 loop reads CSASGLAGGYQETQYF. In DNA form, the CDR3 reads TGCAGTGCTTCCGGACTAGCGGGGGGATACCAAGAGACCCAGTACTTC.

This clonotype was picked up many times. The CDR3 here is CASNGQGPTEAFF. The DNA of the CDR3 is TGTGCCAGCAACGGACAGGGACCCACTGAAGCTTTCTTT. The chain links TRBV6-1 to TRBJ1-1; TRBD1 agrees at 8 bases. J was trimmed by 4 bases and V by 7 bases; bases with no gene match: 5. The CDR3 length is 13 residues. From germline, CDR1 is MNHNS and CDR2 SASEGT.

In its sample, this clonotype was seen many times. The chain uses TRBV12-3 or TRBV12-4 and TRBJ1-1, with D hard to call. The V end lost 6 bases, the J end lost 4 bases, and 12 bases lay between the germline ends. The CDR3 spans 13 residues. The CDR3 region is CASSLRRATEAFF. The CDR3 DNA is TGTGCCAGCAGCCTGCGGAGGGCCACTGAAGCTTTCTTT.

This clonotype showed up many times. CDR3 sequence: CASSGGILGQGLSYGYTF. The CDR3 DNA is TGTGCCAGCAGTGGAGGAATCCTCGGACAGGGTCTGAGCTATGGCTACACCTTC. The chain employs TRBV6-1 and TRBJ1-2; 8 nucleotides line up with TRBD1. With V trimmed by 4 bases and J by 4 bases, 17 bases remained unmatched. Germline CDR1 reads MNHNS; CDR2 reads SASEGT. The CDR3 totals 18 residues.

This clonotype was recorded many times. This chain joins TRBV3-1 and TRBJ2-3; the match to TRBD2 covers 9 bases. The V segment lost 10 bases and the J segment 0 bases; nucleotides outside the gene matches: 17. Germline V gene sequence: CDR1 LGHDT, CDR2 YNNKEL (reference sequence). This CDR3 has 18 amino acids. The CDR3 is CATVGKTSGHPSTDTQYF. The DNA of the CDR3 is TGTGCCACCGTGGGGAAGACTAGCGGCCACCCTAGCACAGATACGCAGTATTTT.

The chain carries TRBV20-1 and TRBJ1-3; D not certain. Germline CDR1 reads DFQATT; CDR2 reads SNEGSKA (reference sequence). The CDR3 covers 12 residues. The germline V and J ends were trimmed by 2 bases and 0 bases, with 2 bases remaining between them. The CDR3 bases are TGCAGTGCTAGACACTCTGGAAACACCATATATTTT. It specifies CSARHSGNTIYF.

The table lists this clonotype with many counts. The chain has TRBV9 and TRBJ2-1; D may match TRBD1 or TRBD2 (5 bases each). Between the trimmed V and J ends, which lost 4 bases and 8 bases, there was a span of 16 bases. Germline V lookup: CDR1 SGDLS, CDR2 YYNGEE. This CDR3 is built from 14 residues. For the CDR3, the DNA is TGTGCCAGCAGCATCCACCCGGGACGCGATGAGCAGTTCTTC. This encodes CASSIHPGRDEQFF.

This clonotype was picked up a small number of times. This sequence may be a read error, since a much larger clone differs from it by one base. J is TRBJ1-3 and V is TRBV28; the match to TRBD1 covers 10 bases. CDR3 length equals 16 residues. Germline V lookup: CDR1 MDHEN, CDR2 SYDVKM. The CDR3 sequence: CASTLKGQGYGSTIYF. CDR3 DNA: TGTGCCAGCACCCTGAAGGGACAGGGGTATGGAAGCACCATATATTTT.

The sample holds a few counts of this clonotype. The chain employs TRBV7-9 and TRBJ2-2, with TRBD2 matching over 16 bases. The J segment lost 0 bases and the V segment lost 4 bases, leaving 8 bases of the junction unmatched. The CDR3 is made up of 20 amino acids. The germline V gene encodes CDR1 SEHNR and CDR2 FQNEAQ (reference sequence). CDR3 DNA sequence: TGTGCCAGCAGCTACGAACCGGGACTAGCGGGAGGGTCGAACACCGGGGAGCTGTTTTTT. This encodes CASSYEPGLAGGSNTGELFF.

In its sample, this clonotype was seen many times. The gene calls are TRBV28 and TRBJ2-7, with D uncertain. Germline V gives CDR1 MDHEN, CDR2 SYDVKM. The CDR3 length is 18 residues. V lost 3 bases to trimming and J lost 0 bases, with 21 bases between them. CDR3 nucleotide sequence: TGTGCCAGCAGTTTTCCCCCCTCGGGCAGGTCAAGCTCCTACGAGCAGTACTTC. It yields the protein CASSFPPSGRSSSYEQYF. Drawing the rest from reference TRBV28 and TRBJ2-7, the complete variable domain is DVKVTQSSRYLVKRTGEKVFLECVQDMDHENMFWYRQDPGLGLRLIYFSYDVKMKEKGDIPEGYSVSREKKERFSLILESASTNQTSMYLCASSFPPSGRSSSYEQYFGPGTRLTVT.

The chain uses TRBV6-1 and TRBJ2-3; no reliable D call. Germline V lookup: CDR1 MNHNS, CDR2 SASEGT. This CDR3 has 14 amino acids. Trimming stripped 6 bases from V and 4 bases from J, with 14 bases between. CDR3 sequence reads: CASRPLGKPDTQYF. The CDR3 region has the DNA TGTGCCAGCAGACCTCTGGGCAAGCCAGATACGCAGTATTTT.

The table lists this clonotype with many counts. The chain joins TRBV28 to TRBJ1-6; D remains unclear. This CDR3 has 13 amino acids. The germline V and J ends were trimmed by 8 bases and 5 bases, with 10 bases remaining between them. From germline, CDR1 is MDHEN and CDR2 SYDVKM. The chain's CDR3 is CASDTQNNSPLHF. Written as DNA, the CDR3 is TGTGCCAGCGATACACAAAATAATTCACCCCTCCACTTT.

Only a few counts were recorded for this clonotype. The V call is TRBV20-1, the J call TRBJ2-2; no clear D. This CDR3 is 14 amino acids long. Germline values: CDR1 DFQATT, CDR2 SNEGSKA (reference sequence). Trimming took 1 base from V and 4 from J, leaving 10 bases between them. The CDR3 loop is CSARGTGGTGELFF. The CDR3 DNA sequence: TGCAGTGCTAGAGGGACGGGCGGCACCGGGGAGCTGTTTTTT.

The chain joins TRBV7-9 to TRBJ1-1, with a possible D match to TRBD1 (5 bases). The ends were cut back, 1 base at V and 5 bases at J, with 17 bases in the middle. There are 16 residues in the CDR3. Germline V gene data show CDR1 as SEHNR and CDR2 as FQNEAQ (reference sequence). CDR3 sequence (DNA): TGTGCCAGCAGCTTAGACGTATGTAAGGGGTGGACTGAAGCTTTCTTT. Residues: CASSLDVCKGWTEAFF.

This clonotype was found many times. The chain recombines TRBV7-2 with TRBJ2-7; D perhaps matches TRBD2 (6 bases). This CDR3 is built from 16 residues. Germline CDR1 is SGHTA and CDR2 is FQGNSA. Trimming left V 2 bases short and J 7 bases short, with 21 bases between. The CDR3 sequence is CASSLFRELSPQEQYF. CDR3 bases: TGTGCCAGCAGCTTATTCCGGGAGCTCAGCCCTCAGGAGCAGTACTTC.

At least ten counts were recorded for this clonotype. A read error may produce the germline difference seen at one junction end. The chain couples TRBV12-3 or TRBV12-4 to TRBJ1-2; no clear D. The CDR3 is 13 amino acids. CDR3 nucleotide sequence: TGTGCCAGCAGCTTAGGAGCTAACTATGGCTACACCTTC. As protein: CASSLGANYGYTF.

This clonotype was recorded a few times. The chain couples TRBV5-8 to TRBJ1-1; D remains ambiguous. The CDR3 has 15 residues. Germline V gene lookup returns CDR1 SGHTS and CDR2 YDEGEE. V was trimmed by 0 bases and J by 1 base, leaving 10 bases between them. The CDR3 reads CASSLVSHGNTEAFF. The DNA for the CDR3 is TGTGCCAGCAGCTTGGTTTCCCATGGGAACACTGAAGCTTTCTTT.

The chain is built from TRBV10-3 and TRBJ2-1, with a tentative D call TRBD2 (6 bases). The germline V and J ends were trimmed by 5 bases and 4 bases, with 9 bases remaining between them. The CDR3 loop spans 13 amino acids. The germline gives CDR1 ENHRY, CDR2 SYGVKD. The CDR3 DNA sequence: TGTGCCATCAGTCTAGCGTTTTACAATGAGCAGTTCTTC. Translated, it gives CAISLAFYNEQFF.

This clonotype was detected ten times or more. V and J are TRBV12-3 or TRBV12-4 and TRBJ2-2; unclear D gene. The CDR3 sequence is 14 residues long. Trimming shortened V by 3 bases and J by 2 bases, and 7 bases separated the two germline ends. CDR3 bases: TGTGCCAGCAGTTTTACCGTAAACACCGGGGAGCTGTTTTTT. It encodes CASSFTVNTGELFF.

This chain joins TRBV7-8 and TRBJ1-1, with 7 bases aligning to TRBD1. Germline V gene lookup returns CDR1 SGHVS and CDR2 FQNEAQ. The CDR3 is made up of 14 amino acids. Trimming at V came to 5 bases and at J to 11 bases, leaving 14 bases not matched to a gene. CDR3 nucleotide sequence: TGTGCCAGCAGCGCGACAGGGCAAATTGTCAACGCTTTCTTT. Translating gives CASSATGQIVNAFF.

The V call is TRBV27, the J call TRBJ2-2; 8 bases fit TRBD2. Per germline, CDR1 MNHEY and CDR2 SMNVEV (reference sequence). CDR3 length: 17 residues. V was clipped by 2 bases and J by 4 bases; unmatched bases: 9. The CDR3 DNA is TGTGCCAGCAGTTTACAAGCGGGAGATTTCGGCACCGGGGAGCTGTTTTTT. Residues: CASSLQAGDFGTGELFF.